The next 30 T cell receptor beta chains were all read from a single sample in a study of blood T cell repertoires in COVID-19. Assay: immunoSEQ multiplex PCR; the TCRdb copy retains only in-frame clones and omits some. The table lists a few hundred thousand clones, 85% to 90% of them singletons. The specimen sequenced was peripheral blood. The receptors stem from a man between 60 and 70 years old who had recovered from COVID-19.

This clone was counted a single time. The chain couples TRBV7-6 to TRBJ1-2, with D unresolved. The CDR3 runs 13 residues. Germline CDR1 reads SGHVS; CDR2 reads FNYEAQ. V lost 3 bases and J 0 bases, leaving 5 bases between the germline ends. CDR3 loop: CASSFKPNYGYTF. As DNA, the CDR3 is TGTGCCAGCAGCTTCAAGCCTAACTATGGCTACACCTTC.

V is TRBV18 and J is TRBJ1-2; a possible D gene is TRBD1 (6 bases). V lost 6 bases and J 0 bases, leaving 14 bases between the germline ends. This CDR3 is built from 15 residues. Germline values: CDR1 KGHSH, CDR2 LQKENI. CDR3 amino acids: CASSADSQANYGYTF. As DNA, the CDR3 is TGTGCCAGCTCCGCGGACAGCCAAGCTAACTATGGCTACACCTTC.

The chain employs TRBV4-3 and TRBJ2-7; 9 nucleotides align to TRBD1. Germline V lookup: CDR1 LGHNA, CDR2 YSLEER. V was pared by 3 bases and J by 5 bases, with 8 bases of the junction left unmatched. The CDR3 has 15 amino acids. The CDR3, as DNA: TGCGCCAGCAGCCAGACCGGGACAGGGCTGCACGAGCAGTACTTC. Its translation is CASSQTGTGLHEQYF.

The chain joins TRBV29-1 to TRBJ2-1, with 10 bases fitting TRBD1. The germline V gene has CDR1 SQVTM and CDR2 ANQGSEA. J was trimmed by 5 bases and V by 7 bases; bases with no gene match: 8. This CDR3 is built from 14 residues. CDR3 amino acids: CSASTGGPNNEQFF. DNA of the CDR3: TGCAGCGCCTCGACAGGGGGCCCGAACAATGAGCAGTTCTTC.

The rearrangement uses TRBV6-5 and TRBJ2-5; TRBD2 matches 11 bases. Germline trimming cut 6 bases from V and 2 bases from J; bases unmatched to any gene: 2. This CDR3 has 14 amino acids. Germline V lookup: CDR1 MNHEY, CDR2 SVGAGI. CDR3 loop: CASRGLAVQETQYF. For the CDR3, the DNA is TGTGCCAGCAGGGGACTAGCGGTACAAGAGACCCAGTACTTC.

The chain uses TRBV10-3 and TRBJ2-1; 7 bases agree with TRBD2. CDR3 size: 14 residues. Per germline, CDR1 ENHRY and CDR2 SYGVKD. After removal of 4 bases from V and 5 bases from J, the junction contained 5 bases not matched to a gene. The CDR3 spells CAISGSSGNNEQFF. DNA of the CDR3: TGTGCCATCAGTGGGTCTAGCGGTAACAATGAGCAGTTCTTC.

The J gene is TRBJ2-2, the V gene TRBV6-5, with TRBD2 as a possible D gene (5 bases). CDR1 and CDR2 (germline): MNHEY, SVGAGI. V was pared by 7 bases and J by 2 bases, with 14 bases between. There are 15 residues in the CDR3. The CDR3 protein is CASNQASRNTGELFF. Written as DNA, the CDR3 is TGTGCCAGCAACCAGGCTAGCCGAAACACCGGGGAGCTGTTTTTT.

The chain employs TRBV20-1 and TRBJ2-7; D is unresolved. V dropped 3 bases and J dropped 6 bases, with 18 bases sitting between them. Germline assignment: CDR1 DFQATT and CDR2 SNEGSKA (reference sequence). The CDR3 has 14 amino acids. This CDR3 reads CSASRQASMGEQYF. CDR3 in DNA: TGCAGTGCTAGTCGGCAGGCGAGTATGGGCGAGCAGTACTTC.

The chain recombines TRBV19 with TRBJ2-5, with 8 bases identical to TRBD1. The germline CDR1 and CDR2 sequences are LNHDA and SQIVND (reference sequence). The CDR3 totals 13 residues. Losses at the gene ends were 4 bases for V and 4 bases for J; bases not matched to a gene: 2. CDR3 in amino acids: CASSTRGRETQYF. CDR3 nucleotides: TGTGCCAGTAGTACCAGGGGGCGAGAGACCCAGTACTTC.

CDR3 protein: CASSLLNEKLFF. The CDR3 region has the DNA TGTGCCAGCAGCTTACTCAATGAAAAACTGTTTTTT. The gene calls are TRBV28 and TRBJ1-4; D is unresolved. The CDR3 has 12 residues. With 6 bases removed from V and 5 bases from J, the gap between germline ends came to 7 bases. Germline-derived CDR1 and CDR2 are MDHEN and SYDVKM.

The chain employs TRBV7-6 and TRBJ2-6; 14 bases are a match to TRBD2. The germline CDR1 and CDR2 sequences are SGHVS and FNYEAQ. The CDR3 extends over 20 amino acids. The V segment lost 5 bases and the J segment 0 bases; nucleotides outside the gene matches: 9. CDR3 nucleotide sequence: TGTGCCAGCAGCCCGAACCCGGGACTAGCGGGAGTCTCTGGGGCCAACGTCCTGACTTTC. Residues: CASSPNPGLAGVSGANVLTF. Filled out from reference TRBV7-6 and TRBJ2-6, the complete variable domain reads GAGVSQSPRYKVTKRGQDVALRCDPISGHVSLYWYRQALGQGPEFLTYFNYEAQQDKSGLPNDRFSAERPEGSISTLTIQRTEQRDSAMYRCASSPNPGLAGVSGANVLTFGAGSRLTVL.

The chain is built from TRBV15 and TRBJ2-5, with 7 bases identical to TRBD1. Germline V gives CDR1 LNHNV, CDR2 YYDKDF (reference sequence). The CDR3 consists of 14 residues. V lost 1 base, J lost 5 bases, and 4 bases stayed unmatched. DNA for the CDR3: TGTGCCACCAGCAGAGGAGGGGGCCCGGAGACCCAGTACTTC. Protein product: CATSRGGGPETQYF.

The rearrangement uses TRBV5-4 and TRBJ2-1, with TRBD2 matching over 7 bases. V gave up 1 base and J gave up 8 bases; unmatched junction bases: 6. Germline V lookup: CDR1 SGHNT, CDR2 YYREEE (reference sequence). CDR3 length: 14 residues. The CDR3 nucleotides read TGTGCCAGCAGCTTGACTAGCGCGCGCGATGAGCAGTTCTTC. This codes for CASSLTSARDEQFF.

This clone was found once. CDR3 DNA sequence: TGTGCCAGCGGGGACAGTCCCAATTCACCCCTCCACTTT. Translation gives CASGDSPNSPLHF. The V gene is TRBV9, the J gene TRBJ1-6, with 7 nucleotides matching TRBD1. The germline gives CDR1 SGDLS, CDR2 YYNGEE. The CDR3 loop spans 13 amino acids. Trimming cost V 7 bases and J 7 bases; bases outside gene matches: 5.

The CDR3 DNA follows: TGTGCCAGTAGTCCCGTTTCACAGGGCTACTTCTCCTACGAGCAGTACTTC. Its translation: CASSPVSQGYFSYEQYF. The V call is TRBV19, the J call TRBJ2-7, with D maybe TRBD1 (6 bases). The V end lost 5 bases, the J end lost 0 bases, and 20 bases lay between the germline ends. The V gene's germline CDR1 is LNHDA and CDR2 SQIVND (reference sequence). The CDR3 contains 17 residues.

The rearrangement uses TRBV19 and TRBJ2-7; TRBD2 matches 9 bases. The CDR3 covers 13 residues. The trim removed 8 bases at V and 7 bases at J, leaving 9 bases unmatched. Germline loops: CDR1 LNHDA, CDR2 SQIVND (reference sequence). The CDR3 region has the DNA TGTGCCAGTCGACTAGCGGTGGGGGGGGAGCAGTACTTC. Residues: CASRLAVGGEQYF.

The V and J genes are TRBV7-9 and TRBJ2-7, with TRBD2 matching over 8 bases. After removal of 3 bases from V and 4 bases from J, the junction contained 11 bases not matched to a gene. Germline V gene data show CDR1 as SEHNR and CDR2 as FQNEAQ (reference sequence). This CDR3 is built from 16 residues. The CDR3 spells CASSFQPGLGKYEQYF. Here the CDR3 DNA reads TGTGCCAGCAGCTTTCAACCGGGACTAGGGAAATACGAGCAGTACTTC.

This clone showed up just a few times. The J gene is TRBJ1-2, the V gene TRBV4-1; D is ambiguous. The CDR3 has 13 amino acids. V lost 0 bases and J lost 4, with 6 bases in between. Germline V gene lookup returns CDR1 MGHRA and CDR2 YSYEKL. This CDR3 reads CASSQEEGYGYTF. In nucleotides, the CDR3 is TGCGCCAGCAGCCAAGAGGAGGGCTATGGCTACACCTTC.

This clone was detected a few times. J is TRBJ1-2 and V is TRBV12-3 or TRBV12-4, with D perhaps TRBD1 (6 bases). V was cut by 3 bases and J by 6 bases, with 11 bases left in between. The CDR3 covers 13 residues. CDR3 in amino acids: CASSFAQGNGYTF. CDR3 nucleotide sequence: TGTGCCAGCAGTTTCGCACAGGGAAATGGCTACACCTTC.

Comments on this clone: Within the sample, other DNA sequences also encode this same CDR3. The chain is built from TRBV28 and TRBJ1-2; 7 bases line up with TRBD1. The V gene's germline CDR1 is MDHEN and CDR2 SYDVKM. The CDR3 consists of 12 residues. The ends lost 5 bases at V and 6 bases at J; junction bases unmatched: 3. For the CDR3, the DNA is TGTGCCAGCAGTCCAACAGGGGATGGCTACACCTTC. Translation gives CASSPTGDGYTF.

The J gene is TRBJ2-7, the V gene TRBV18; D is possibly TRBD1 (6 bases). CDR3 size: 18 residues. Trimming took off 3 bases at V and 2 bases at J, with 23 bases between the two ends. Germline V gives CDR1 KGHSH, CDR2 LQKENI. CDR3 amino acids: CASSPRNRRDRSPYEQYF. The CDR3 coding sequence is TGTGCCAGCTCACCTCGAAACCGGAGAGACAGGAGCCCCTACGAGCAGTACTTC.

V is TRBV29-1 and J is TRBJ2-3, with 9 bases matching TRBD2. CDR3 size: 15 residues. V shed 8 bases, J shed 4 bases, and the junction held 13 bases outside the gene matches. In germline, CDR1 is SQVTM, CDR2 ANQGSEA. CDR3 nucleotide sequence: TGCAGCCTTGGCCTATTAGCGGGGGCCCCAGATACGCAGTATTTT. It yields the protein CSLGLLAGAPDTQYF.

The chain recombines TRBV3-1 (or the pseudogene TRBV3-2) with TRBJ1-1; 7 nucleotides align to TRBD1. Trimming cost V 4 bases and J 1 base; bases outside gene matches: 9. This CDR3 spans 16 amino acids. Germline-derived CDR1 and CDR2 are LGHDT and YNNKEL (reference sequence). DNA of the CDR3: TGTGCCAGCAGCCGGGGAGGACAGGCGGGGAACACTGAAGCTTTCTTT. Amino acids: CASSRGGQAGNTEAFF.

As to this clone: Mismatch with germline at one junction end may stem from a read error. The J gene is TRBJ2-4, the V gene TRBV28; 7 nucleotides agree with TRBD2. Germline loops: CDR1 MDHEN, CDR2 SYDVKM. The CDR3 extends over 14 amino acids. The CDR3, as DNA: TGTGCCAGCAGTTCCCCCCACGGGAGGATACCTCCTAGATTC. It encodes CASSSPHGRIPPRF.

The J gene is TRBJ1-5, the V gene TRBV7-2; TRBD1 matches at 9 bases. Germline V lookup: CDR1 SGHTA, CDR2 FQGNSA. The V and J ends lost 5 bases and 4 bases, in that order; junction bases with no gene match: 3. The length of the CDR3 is 14 residues. As DNA, the CDR3 is TGTGCCAGCAGCCGGACAGGGGAAAATCAGCCCCAGCATTTT. This codes for CASSRTGENQPQHF.

This rearrangement joins TRBV29-1 to TRBJ1-2; tentative D call: TRBD1 (6 bases). V was clipped by 8 bases and J by 8 bases, with 21 bases between them. Germline CDR1 and CDR2: SQVTM and ANQGSEA. The length of the CDR3 is 13 residues. The CDR3 DNA is TGCAGCACCCCCGGGGGGCCCGGAGAGGGCTACACCTTC. Translating gives CSTPGGPGEGYTF.

As regards this clone: The germline gene is not matched at one end of the junction; a read error may be the cause. The CDR3 loop reads CASSQGTGKNSEAFF. The CDR3 nucleotides read TGTGCCAGCAGCCAAGGGACAGGGAAGAACTCTGAAGCTTTCTTT. V gene TRBV3-1 (or the pseudogene TRBV3-2) combines with J gene TRBJ1-1, with 8 bases fitting TRBD1. Germline lookup yields CDR1 LGHDT and CDR2 YNNKEL (reference sequence). The CDR3 is 15 residues long.

This clone was picked up one time. The chain is built from TRBV27 and TRBJ2-7, with a tentative D call TRBD2 (6 bases). This CDR3 contains 17 residues. Germline V gene lookup returns CDR1 MNHEY and CDR2 SMNVEV (reference sequence). The V and J ends lost 2 bases and 3 bases respectively, with 20 bases between them. CDR3 sequence (DNA): TGTGCCAGCAGTTTAAGGGGAATGGGAGGTAGTCACTACGAGCAGTACTTC. This codes for CASSLRGMGGSHYEQYF.

CDR3 DNA sequence: TGTGCCTCAGCGGGGTTCCCGAACACCGGGGAGCTGTTTTTT. Protein product: CASAGFPNTGELFF. The chain couples TRBV28 to TRBJ2-2; TRBD2 matches at 7 bases. The CDR3 consists of 14 residues. Germline values: CDR1 MDHEN, CDR2 SYDVKM. J lost 0 bases, V lost 11 bases, and 6 bases had no gene match. The whole variable domain, remainder taken from reference TRBV28 and TRBJ2-2, is DVKVTQSSRYLVKRTGEKVFLECVQDMDHENMFWYRQDPGLGLRLIYFSYDVKMKEKGDIPEGYSVSREKKERFSLILESASTNQTSMYLCASAGFPNTGELFFGEGSRLTVL.

This sequence joins TRBV18 and TRBJ2-1; TRBD1 agrees at 11 bases. CDR3 length equals 14 residues. Germline values: CDR1 KGHSH, CDR2 LQKENI. Trimming at V came to 5 bases and at J to 15 bases, leaving 12 bases not matched to a gene. CDR3 bases: TGTGCCAGCTCAACCGGGACAGGGGGTATCTGGCCGTTCTTC. Protein sequence: CASSTGTGGIWPFF.